This is a list of T cell receptor beta chains from one sample in a study of identifying expanded T cells in peripheral blood. Produced via immunoSEQ multiplex PCR; TCRdb's table is partial and in-frame only. The data show some 100,000 clones, around 85% seen once. Material: blood. The receptor source for this set is a person aged 18 to 75 in good health. Both conserved end residues are part of each CDR3. Fields, in order: clone size, J gene, V gene, D gene, CDR3 DNA, CDR3 protein. A D gene is named only where the DNA matches it firmly. For some rows the clone size is stated as once, few or many, or as a class when expanded; others skip it.

NA TRBJ2-5 TRBV7-2 NA TGTGCCAGCAGCTTTTCCAGGGAAGAGACCCAGTACTTC CASSFSREETQYF
NA TRBJ2-3 TRBV4-1 TRBD2 TGCGCCAGCAGCCAAGATGAATCACTAGCGACCGCAGATACGCAGTATTTT CASSQDESLATADTQYF
NA TRBJ2-3 TRBV29-1 TRBD2 TGCAGCGTCGAGCGGGGGTTCACAGATACGCAGTATTTT CSVERGFTDTQYF
once TRBJ2-7 TRBV2 NA TGTGCCAGCAGTGACAGCTCCTACGAGCAGTACTTC CASSDSSYEQYF
NA TRBJ2-3 TRBV5-3 NA TGTGCCCGTGGAGGGTGGGGGTATTTT CARGGWGYF
once TRBJ1-1 TRBV29-1 TRBD1 TGCAGCGTCCTTGGACAGGGAGGCACTGAAGCTTTCTTT CSVLGQGGTEAFF
once TRBJ1-3 TRBV5-4 TRBD1 TGTGCCAGCAGCTCGGTGACAGGGTCCTCTGGAAACACCATATATTTT CASSSVTGSSGNTIYF
NA TRBJ1-3 TRBV10-3 TRBD1 TGTGCCATCAGGCTCACAGGGGCTGGAAACACCATATATTTT CAIRLTGAGNTIYF
NA TRBJ2-3 TRBV5-8 TRBD2 TGTGCCAGCAGCTTGGGTCAGCCGGGACTAGCGGGGGGCGAGTTT CASSLGQPGLAGGEF
NA TRBJ1-1 TRBV2 TRBD1 TGTGCCAGCAGGCCCCCGACAGGGTGGATGAACACTGAAGCTTTCTTT CASRPPTGWMNTEAFF
NA TRBJ1-2 TRBV28 NA TGTGCCAGCACCTTCGGGAGTCTCCTTGGCTACACCTTC CASTFGSLLGYTF
NA TRBJ2-7 TRBV6-1 NA TGTGCCAGCAAAGGGCGGCCAAATACCGGCTACGAGCAGTACTTC CASKGRPNTGYEQYF
NA TRBJ2-3 TRBV19 TRBD2 TGTGCCAGTAGTACCAGACTAGCGGGGCCCAGCACAGATACGCAGTATTTT CASSTRLAGPSTDTQYF
NA TRBJ1-5 TRBV16 NA TGTGCCAGCAGCCACAATCAGCCCCAGCATTTT CASSHNQPQHF
NA TRBJ1-1 TRBV14 NA TGTGCCAGCAGCCAAAGTGGGGCCGTGAACACTGAAGCTTTCTTT CASSQSGAVNTEAFF
NA TRBJ2-5 TRBV15 NA TGTGCCACCAGCAGAGAGCCTACGGCTAAAGAGACCCAGTACTTC CATSREPTAKETQYF
NA TRBJ1-4 TRBV6-1 TRBD1 TGTGCCAGCAGTGCCCGGGACAGACCTAATGAAAAACTGTTTTTT CASSARDRPNEKLFF
NA TRBJ1-4 TRBV11-3 NA TGTGCCAGCAGCTCCACTCCGAAACTGTTTTTT CASSSTPKLFF
NA TRBJ2-7 TRBV28 NA TGTGCCAGCACCCCAGCGGGACAGCCTTACGAGCAGTACTTC CASTPAGQPYEQYF
NA TRBJ1-2 TRBV7-9 TRBD1 TGTGCCAGCAGCCCAGACGGACAGGGGATTCGAGTCTATGGCTACACCTTC CASSPDGQGIRVYGYTF
NA TRBJ2-5 TRBV7-2 TRBD2 TGTGCCAGCGGCTTCAGACTAGCGGGGGGGGAGACCCAGTACTTC CASGFRLAGGETQYF
NA TRBJ2-3 TRBV28 TRBD1 TGTGCCAGCTATGGGGACAGCCCCCTGGATACGCAGTATTTT CASYGDSPLDTQYF
NA TRBJ1-1 TRBV2 NA TGTGCCACTTCATTGAACACTGAAGCTTTCTTT CATSLNTEAFF